This record covers a single T cell receptor (beta chain). This sample was taken from a study of blood T cells in healthy people across ages. Per sample, a minimum of 6 million PBMCs were isolated. Then a second PCR, running about 6 to 11 cycles, was carried out with a sample-barcoded 5' primer and a J-beta primer mix. Carrying 12 random nucleotides, a template-switch adaptor labeled each individual cDNA molecule. Using its own MiXCR run on the 5' RACE reads, TCRdb lists one record per CDR3 protein. The sample records approximately 780,000 distinct CDR3 sequences, roughly 24% being singletons. J was trimmed by 6 bases and V by 6 bases; bases with no gene match: 12. This CDR3 has 16 amino acids. The same data also contributed to another study, on T cells of mothers and their children. That report adds: When mothers and children were related, their normalized repertoire overlap, which was always slightly higher, did not differ significantly from that of unrelated pairs.

The V call is TRBV12-3 or TRBV12-4, the J call TRBJ1-2; the match to TRBD1 covers 11 bases. Sequenced input: blood. The sequence derives from a boy aged 10-17 years in good health. The CDR3 spells CASRNLGQGAFNGYTF. The CDR3 nucleotides are TGTGCCAGCAGGAACCTCGGACAGGGGGCCTTCAATGGCTACACCTTC.